A single sample gave rise to the 7 T cell receptor beta chains below, sequenced in a study of OX40 agonist ivuxolimab in advanced cancers. TCRdb's copy holds only in-frame clones and misses some; the assay was immunoSEQ multiplex PCR. Of around 50,000 clones listed, around nine tenths were seen once; the top ten hold 0.55% to 0.65%. The source was CD4+ or CD8+ T cells sorted from blood, collected in a trial of the OX40 agonist ivuxolimab. Receptors were obtained from an adult with an advanced solid tumor such as melanoma, head and neck, liver or kidney cancer.

In nucleotides, the CDR3 is TGTGCCAGCAGCAAGGGCGGGGGGACCTGTGGAAACACCATATATTTT. Protein sequence: CASSKGGGTCGNTIYF. V is TRBV21-1 and J is TRBJ1-3. TRBV21-1 represents a pseudogene. This CDR3 is 16 amino acids long.

The chain is built from TRBV18 and TRBJ2-3; D is possibly TRBD1 (5 bases). The germline V and J ends were trimmed by 3 bases and 1 base, with 11 bases remaining between them. Germline V CDR1 and CDR2: KGHSH, LQKENI. CDR3 length equals 15 residues. CDR3 bases: TGTGCCAGCTCACCCTTGACAGAGGGCACAGATACGCAGTATTTT. This sequence encodes CASSPLTEGTDTQYF. Complete variable domain (other parts from reference TRBV18 and TRBJ2-3): NAGVMQNPRHLVRRRGQEARLRCSPMKGHSHVYWYRQLPEEGLKFMVYLQKENIIDESGMPKERFSAEFPKEGPSILRIQQVVRGDSAAYFCASSPLTEGTDTQYFGPGTRLTVL.

The chain combines TRBV5-6 with TRBJ2-1; D is perhaps TRBD2 (6 bases). The V end lost 5 bases, the J end lost 0 bases, and 18 bases lay between the germline ends. The CDR3 is 17 amino acids. Germline lookup yields CDR1 SGHDT and CDR2 YYEEEE. The CDR3 reads CASRARGGTFSYNEQFF. CDR3 coding DNA: TGTGCCAGCAGGGCTCGGGGAGGAACCTTCTCCTACAATGAGCAGTTCTTC.

The rearrangement links TRBV19 to TRBJ2-3, with TRBD2 as a possible D gene (6 bases). V lost 2 bases to trimming and J lost 2 bases, with 11 bases between them. This CDR3 comprises 15 residues. Germline V gene data show CDR1 as LNHDA and CDR2 as SQIVND (reference sequence). This CDR3 reads CASSISSGFTDTQYF. The CDR3, as DNA: TGTGCCAGTAGTATATCCAGCGGGTTCACAGATACGCAGTATTTT.

The chain couples TRBV21-1 to TRBJ2-1; TRBD1, as called in the table, went unchecked against the DNA. TRBV21-1 is assigned pseudogene status. The CDR3 has 16 amino acids. CDR3 loop: CASSKGTGNPNNEQFF. Here the CDR3 DNA reads TGTGCCAGCAGCAAGGGGACAGGGAACCCTAACAATGAGCAGTTCTTC.

This sequence joins TRBV11-2 and TRBJ1-1; 10 bases align to TRBD1. V dropped 6 bases and J dropped 7; count of bases not matched to a gene: 5. The germline CDR1 and CDR2 sequences are SGHAT and FQNNGV. This CDR3 region has 13 residues. CDR3 in DNA: TGTGCCAGCAGACGACAGGGGGCGGGTGAAGCTTTCTTT. The encoded protein is CASRRQGAGEAFF.

This clone was seen once. The rearrangement links TRBV7-2 to TRBJ1-1, with D perhaps TRBD1 (5 bases). The germline V and J ends were trimmed by 1 base and 0 bases, with 12 bases remaining between them. The CDR3 covers 16 residues. Germline V gene data show CDR1 as SGHTA and CDR2 as FQGNSA. The CDR3 nucleotides are TGTGCCAGCAGCTTAGTGGGGGATCCTATGAACACTGAAGCTTTCTTT. Translated: CASSLVGDPMNTEAFF. Using reference TRBV7-2 and TRBJ1-1 for the parts outside the CDR3, the full variable domain is GAGVSQSPSNKVTEKGKDVELRCDPISGHTALYWYRQSLGQGLEFLIYFQGNSAPDKSGLPSDRFSAERTGGSVSTLTIQRTQQEDSAVYLCASSLVGDPMNTEAFFGQGTRLTVV.